Reported below is one TCR beta chain. They ran version v3.0 of the immunoSEQ assay at survey level. Sequencing used immunoSEQ multiplex PCR; TCRdb keeps in-frame clones, though not all of them. This table has under 50,000 clones, roughly nine tenths appearing once. The sample originates from a study of long-term antiretroviral therapy in people with HIV. Until DNA extraction, the samples held between 1-10 million cryopreserved PBMC. CDR1 SGHVS and CDR2 FQNEAQ come from the germline V gene. V dropped 5 bases and J dropped 7 bases, with 6 bases sitting between them. The CDR3 is made up of 12 amino acids.

This clonotype was obtained from a woman in her fifties or sixties with HIV. The chain links TRBV7-8 to TRBJ1-6; D gene unclear. Sequenced material: unsorted PBMCs, taken 1.2 years after starting antiretroviral therapy. For the CDR3, the DNA is TGTGCCAGCAGCCCTCGAAATTCACCCCTCCACTTT. Translation: CASSPRNSPLHF. Together with reference TRBV7-8 and TRBJ1-6, the CDR3 gives the full variable domain: GAGVSQSPRYKVAKRGQDVALRCDPISGHVSLFWYQQALGQGPEFLTYFQNEAQLDKSGLPSDRFFAERPEGSVSTLKIQRTQQEDSAVYLCASSPRNSPLHFGNGTRLTVT.